The 23 T cell receptor beta chains reported below all come from one sample, sequenced in a study of technical replicates of blood from a few donors. Some clones are missing from TCRdb's copy, which holds only in-frame ones; the method was immunoSEQ multiplex PCR. The repertoire holds tens of thousands of clones, with roughly 89% as singletons. Sample: T cells isolated from PBMCs. These receptors were obtained from a human donor in good health.

The rearrangement links TRBV15 to TRBJ2-3; 7 bases align to TRBD1. Germline CDR1 LNHNV, CDR2 YYDKDF (reference sequence). The CDR3 has 14 residues. The V gene end was trimmed by 4 bases and the J gene end by 8 bases; junction bases not matched to a gene: 9. As DNA, the CDR3 is TGTGCCACCAGCAATGACAGGGAAATAGGTACGCAGTATTTT. It specifies CATSNDREIGTQYF.

The chain has TRBV5-6 and TRBJ2-5; D unclear. The germline V gene has CDR1 SGHDT and CDR2 YYEEEE. The CDR3 contains 13 residues. Trimming left V 1 base short and J 0 bases short, with 4 bases between. CDR3 coding DNA: TGTGCCAGCAGCTTGTTCGACCAAGAGACCCAGTACTTC. Its translation is CASSLFDQETQYF.

This chain links TRBV11-3 with TRBJ2-3; tentatively, D is TRBD1 (6 bases). Germline CDR1 SGHNT, CDR2 YENEEA. The CDR3 spans 15 residues. Between the trimmed V and J ends, which lost 5 bases and 2 bases, there was a span of 14 bases. The chain's CDR3 is CASSPQGWNTDTQYF. The CDR3 DNA is TGTGCCAGCAGCCCCCAGGGGTGGAACACAGATACGCAGTATTTT.

The V and J genes are TRBV4-2 and TRBJ2-1, with TRBD2 identical over 7 bases. Germline V gives CDR1 LGHNA, CDR2 YNFKEQ. The CDR3 has 17 residues. V dropped 0 bases and J dropped 0; count of bases not matched to a gene: 5. The CDR3 DNA reads as TGTGCCAGCAGCCAAGACCTCGGGGGGAACTCCTACAATGAGCAGTTCTTC. This sequence encodes CASSQDLGGNSYNEQFF.

The chain carries TRBV5-4 and TRBJ2-7, with TRBD2 identical over 8 bases. V shed 3 bases, J shed 5 bases, and the junction held 13 bases outside the gene matches. The CDR3 consists of 16 residues. CDR1 and CDR2 (germline): SGHNT, YYREEE (reference sequence). CDR3 in amino acids: CASSSILGGRYHEQYF. The CDR3 DNA follows: TGTGCCAGCAGCTCGATCCTCGGCGGGAGGTATCACGAGCAGTACTTC.

The CDR3 protein is CASSLFQGDEKLFF. Written as DNA, the CDR3 is TGTGCCAGCTCACTATTTCAGGGGGATGAAAAACTGTTTTTT. The J gene is TRBJ1-4, the V gene TRBV18; TRBD1 matches 7 bases. Per germline, CDR1 KGHSH and CDR2 LQKENI. The V and J ends lost 4 bases and 6 bases, in that order; junction bases with no gene match: 5. The CDR3 runs to 14 residues.

The chain uses TRBV18 and TRBJ2-7, with a possible D match to TRBD1 (6 bases). The length of the CDR3 is 14 residues. Germline CDR1 and CDR2: KGHSH and LQKENI. Trimming took off 2 bases at V and 3 bases at J, with 11 bases between the two ends. The CDR3 here is CASSPTGIGYEQYF. The CDR3 coding sequence is TGTGCCAGCTCACCAACAGGGATCGGCTACGAGCAGTACTTC.

This clone was found once. This rearrangement joins TRBV11-2 to TRBJ2-5; 7 bases fit TRBD1. This CDR3 comprises 15 residues. V gave up 4 bases and J gave up 3 bases; unmatched junction bases: 8. Germline values: CDR1 SGHAT, CDR2 FQNNGV. The CDR3 nucleotides read TGTGCCAGCAGCTCACAGGGGCTTAGGGAAGAGACCCAGTACTTC. Residues: CASSSQGLREETQYF. Variable domain in full (rest from reference TRBV11-2 and TRBJ2-5): EAGVAQSPRYKIIEKRQSVAFWCNPISGHATLYWYQQILGQGPKLLIQFQNNGVVDDSQLPKDRFSAERLKGVDSTLKIQPAKLEDSAVYLCASSSQGLREETQYFGPGTRLLVL.

V usage is TRBV4-3 and J usage is TRBJ2-2; 9 positions agree with TRBD2. Germline CDR1 and CDR2: LGHNA and YSLEER. CDR3 length equals 14 residues. V shed 4 bases, J shed 5 bases, and the junction held 2 bases outside the gene matches. Written as DNA, the CDR3 is TGCGCCAGCAGCCGCAGCGGGGGGACCGGGGAGCTGTTTTTT. Translated: CASSRSGGTGELFF.

V gene TRBV11-3 combines with J gene TRBJ2-5, with unresolved D. The CDR3 runs 15 residues. The V end was cut by 0 bases, the J end by 5 bases, with 13 bases between. The germline V gene has CDR1 SGHNT and CDR2 YENEEA. The CDR3 nucleotides are TGTGCCAGCAGCTTAGAGACCCCCGTCGGGGAGACCCAGTACTTC. It codes for CASSLETPVGETQYF.

This chain joins TRBV9 and TRBJ2-1; no firm D call. Deletions cut 0 bases from V and 9 bases from J, with 4 bases between. Germline CDR1 SGDLS, CDR2 YYNGEE. The CDR3 length is 11 residues. The CDR3 DNA follows: TGTGCCAGCAGCGTAGGAGTTGAGCAGTTCTTC. It encodes CASSVGVEQFF.

The chain recombines TRBV6-5 with TRBJ2-7; the D gene is possibly TRBD1 (6 bases). Germline V CDR1 and CDR2: MNHEY, SVGAGI. The CDR3 extends over 11 amino acids. V was pared by 5 bases and J by 6 bases, with 8 bases between. The CDR3 DNA is TGTGCCAGCAGTCAGGGGTCCGAGCAGTACTTC. Its translation: CASSQGSEQYF.

This clone is a singleton in its sample. This chain connects TRBV10-3 to TRBJ2-1; 11 nucleotides line up with TRBD2. V lost 1 base, J lost 13 bases, and 9 bases stayed unmatched. The CDR3 has 15 amino acids. Germline CDR1 is ENHRY and CDR2 is SYGVKD. Here the CDR3 DNA reads TGTGCCATCAGTGAGTTTAAGGGGCTAGCGGGAGGACAGTTCTTC. Its protein product is CAISEFKGLAGGQFF.

This sequence joins TRBV28 and TRBJ1-4; TRBD1 agrees at 11 bases. V lost 4 bases, J lost 8 bases, and 9 bases stayed unmatched. Germline V gives CDR1 MDHEN, CDR2 SYDVKM. The CDR3 sequence is 16 residues long. DNA for the CDR3: TGTGCCAGCAGTTCAACCGGGACAGGGGGGGAGGAAAAACTGTTTTTT. Its protein product is CASSSTGTGGEEKLFF.

This clone appeared once. The chain recombines TRBV5-6 with TRBJ2-7, with D hard to call. V lost 2 bases and J lost 2, with 8 bases in between. The CDR3 spans 13 residues. Germline CDR1 and CDR2: SGHDT and YYEEEE. For the CDR3, the DNA is TGTGCCAGCAGCTTTGGCAGAACCTACGAGCAGTACTTC. Protein product: CASSFGRTYEQYF.

As concerns this clone: The same CDR3 can be traced to other DNA sequences in this sample. The chain joins TRBV5-1 to TRBJ2-5; D is possibly TRBD1 (6 bases). V lost 7 bases and J lost 3, with 13 bases in between. The CDR3 covers 13 residues. The germline CDR1 and CDR2 sequences are SGHRS and YFSETQ. This CDR3 reads CASSSGVEETQYF. CDR3 coding DNA: TGCGCCAGCTCTTCAGGGGTTGAAGAGACCCAGTACTTC. Together with reference TRBV5-1 and TRBJ2-5, the CDR3 gives the full variable domain: KAGVTQTPRYLIKTRGQQVTLSCSPISGHRSVSWYQQTPGQGLQFLFEYFSETQRNKGNFPGRFSGRQFSNSRSEMNVSTLELGDSALYLCASSSGVEETQYFGPGTRLLVL.

The chain recombines TRBV29-1 with TRBJ2-1, with TRBD2 identical over 11 bases. The junction had 5 bases not matched to a gene; V was cut back by 4 bases and J by 9 bases. Germline values: CDR1 SQVTM, CDR2 ANQGSEA. CDR3 size: 13 residues. The CDR3 here is CSVVTSGGGEQFF. The CDR3 bases are TGCAGCGTTGTTACTAGCGGGGGAGGTGAGCAGTTCTTC.

The chain recombines TRBV9 with TRBJ2-3, with 8 bases matching TRBD2. There are 18 residues in the CDR3. Per the germline V gene, CDR1 is SGDLS and CDR2 is YYNGEE. Germline trimming cut 4 bases from V and 1 base from J; bases unmatched to any gene: 14. The CDR3 coding sequence is TGTGCCAGCAGCACCCCGGGGGCGGGAGGTTTACGCACAGATACGCAGTATTTT. It yields the protein CASSTPGAGGLRTDTQYF.

The V gene is TRBV7-9, the J gene TRBJ2-2; 10 bases are a match to TRBD2. The V gene's germline CDR1 is SEHNR and CDR2 FQNEAQ (reference sequence). This CDR3 is built from 13 residues. Trimming took 10 bases from V and 4 from J; bases not matched to a gene: 3. CDR3: CAKRTSGTGELFF. DNA of the CDR3: TGTGCCAAGAGGACTAGCGGCACCGGGGAGCTGTTTTTT.

The chain carries TRBV6-5 and TRBJ1-4; D gene uncertain. Germline CDR1 is MNHEY and CDR2 is SVGAGI. V gave up 6 bases and J gave up 10 bases, with 21 bases separating them. The CDR3 extends over 15 amino acids. CDR3 region: CASRPTQELMGKLFF. The DNA for the CDR3 is TGTGCCAGCAGACCAACGCAGGAACTGATGGGAAAACTGTTTTTT.

The chain has TRBV4-1 and TRBJ2-1, with D perhaps matching TRBD1 (5 bases). The length of the CDR3 is 15 residues. Trimming took 3 bases from V and 1 from J, leaving 10 bases between them. Germline V lookup: CDR1 MGHRA, CDR2 YSYEKL. The CDR3 loop reads CASSQTELSYNEQFF. The CDR3 DNA reads TGCGCCAGCAGCCAGACAGAGTTATCCTACAATGAGCAGTTCTTC.

V gene TRBV29-1 combines with J gene TRBJ1-1; tentative D call: TRBD1 (6 bases). V shed 7 bases and J shed 1 base, with 10 bases lying between them. This CDR3 contains 12 residues. The germline CDR1 and CDR2 sequences are SQVTM and ANQGSEA. The CDR3 DNA is TGCAGCGGGGGACATCCGAACACTGAAGCTTTCTTT. It translates to CSGGHPNTEAFF.

This clone was observed a few times. The chain uses TRBV5-6 and TRBJ1-5; 7 nucleotides align to TRBD1. V shed 1 base, J shed 5 bases, and the junction held 3 bases outside the gene matches. The CDR3 has 14 residues. Germline values: CDR1 SGHDT, CDR2 YYEEEE. The CDR3 DNA follows: TGTGCCAGCAGCTTGAACAGGGGATATCAGCCCCAGCATTTT. The encoded protein is CASSLNRGYQPQHF.